This paragraph reports one T cell receptor beta chain. This entry is derived from a study of T cell repertoires in cytomegalovirus infection. V lost 11 bases, J lost 0 bases, and 14 bases lay in between. Germline V gene sequence: CDR1 SNHLY, CDR2 FYNNEI. The length of the CDR3 is 14 residues. TCRdb reprocessed the reads with MiXCR, giving one entry per CDR3 protein. This table has approximately 190,000 distinct CDR3 sequences, about 28% appearing once. This clonotype originated in a human donor in good health (CMV status not recorded). Some clones in this sample may be carry-over from other donors' samples. The chain is built from TRBV2 and TRBJ1-3; no definite D call. Specimen: PBMCs. The CDR3 DNA sequence: TGTGCCTGCTCGAGGGAATTCTCTGGAAACACCATATATTTT. Protein sequence: CACSREFSGNTIYF.